This T cell receptor beta chain derives from a study of blood T cell repertoires in COVID-19 (dated by TCRdb to 2018 to 2020). Some background on the complete study: Samples from collaborators originated in the United States, Italy and Spain and spanned both the acute and convalescent phases of COVID-19. Where HLA class I and class II types were available, the types were taken from metadata supplied by the sample provider, not from assay-based typing. The sample metadata nearly always contained a de-identified subject ID, COVID-19 status, age in years and sex. Samples were obtained from the ongoing ImmuneRACE study (first 160 participants) and from 1,254 subjects provided by 6 global collaborators. The material from the prospective study consisted of cDNA or gDNA derived from T cells, B-cell-depleted T cells, or PBMCs. The repertoires were released in a freely available public database intended as a resource for research on the immune response to SARS-CoV-2. The dataset comprised deeply sampled blood TCRbeta repertoires from subjects exposed to, actively infected with, or recovered from COVID-19. What the research found in general, with its limitations: The amount of clinical and demographic metadata varied by source and participant and was provided uncurated.

TCRbeta CDR3 regions were amplified from genomic DNA by means of the immunoSEQ Assay, a bias-controlled multiplex PCR. In the paper's pipeline: Nucleated cell counts per sample were estimated from amplification of reference gene primers within the assay. To quantify the absolute abundance of each unique TCRbeta CDR3 rearrangement, sequence reads were collapsed and filtered. Productive Simpson clonality was computed per sample as the square root of Simpson's diversity index over productive rearrangements. Drawn from immuneACCESS, this table holds only the in-frame rearrangements with V and J called that TCRdb kept. Clones are partly lost; checked studies trace under half to an unresolved V gene and leave the rest unexplained. That table is the source of V, J and clone size, and D and trimming were worked out from the DNA. In this sample the table shows roughly 130,000 clones, around 85% of which occur a single time. In total, the top ten clones hold about 3% of the sample.

Comments on this clone: Its antigen is not yet known. Mismatch with germline at one junction end may stem from a read error.

Whole blood was collected in K2EDTA tubes by collaborating institutions according to the institutions' own protocols. For TCRbeta analysis, collaborators shipped samples as frozen whole blood, isolated PBMCs, or DNA extracted from either of those sample types. The sequencing input was peripheral blood. This TCR was sampled from a woman of 80 years or more with acute or convalescent COVID-19.

The CDR3 corresponds to CASLPSNSPNYGYTF. The sequenced DNA: TGTGCCAGCTTGCCCTCGAACAGCCCTAATTATGGCTACACCTTC. The rearranged chain carries TRBV2 and TRBJ1-2; no D gene is confidently identified. The germline V gene supplies CDR1 SNHLY and CDR2 FYNNEI. The CDR3 starts with the cysteine, ends with the phenylalanine, and has 15 residues. Only CDR3 DNA remains: 45 bases, in frame from the first base.